The 3 T cell receptor beta chains in this list originate from one sample, sequenced in a study of cytomegalovirus exposure and HLA in healthy donors. Researchers ran the PCR with 60 Vbeta and 13 Jbeta primers. Profiled with immunoSEQ multiplex PCR; TCRdb holds only in-frame clones, not every one. The sample lists around 33,000 clones, over 90% occurring once. The sequencing input was PBMCs. The receptors were sampled from a young woman in good health and CMV-seronegative.

This clone was counted once. The chain employs TRBV18 and TRBJ2-7; no clear D gene. Germline V lookup: CDR1 KGHSH, CDR2 LQKENI. There are 11 residues in the CDR3. With 3 bases removed from V and 5 bases from J, the gap between germline ends came to 5 bases. DNA of the CDR3: TGTGCCAGCTCACCTTTAAACGAGCAGTACTTC. Protein: CASSPLNEQYF.

The chain combines TRBV7-9 with TRBJ2-7, with 9 bases matching TRBD1. V gave up 1 base and J gave up 4 bases; unmatched junction bases: 8. Germline V gene data show CDR1 as SEHNR and CDR2 as FQNEAQ (reference sequence). The CDR3 loop spans 16 amino acids. The CDR3 DNA sequence: TGTGCCAGCAGCTTAGTTACGGGACAGGGTAGGTACGAGCAGTACTTC. This encodes CASSLVTGQGRYEQYF.

This clone appeared once. The chain joins TRBV5-1 to TRBJ2-7; D uncertain. Per the germline V gene, CDR1 is SGHRS and CDR2 is YFSETQ. Trimming removed 0 bases from V and 1 base from J, with 8 bases in between. The CDR3 has 14 residues. CDR3 in amino acids: CASSLVPGSYEQYF. Here the CDR3 DNA reads TGCGCCAGCAGCTTGGTTCCGGGTTCCTACGAGCAGTACTTC.